The clone carrying this TCR beta chain was observed a few times. Ranging in age from roughly 6 to 90, the donors were healthy Caucasian individuals from Russia. They isolated at least 7 million PBMCs from each sample. Next came a second PCR, run for about 7 to 12 cycles, which used a sample-barcoded 5' primer along with a J-beta primer mix. Every sample produced at least 2.5 million CDR3-containing paired-end reads. MiXCR, run by TCRdb on the 5' RACE reads, gives a single entry per CDR3 protein. The repertoire includes about 1,600,000 distinct CDR3 sequences, approximately 40% of them detected once, and around 8% sits in the top ten. The germline V gene has CDR1 DFQATT and CDR2 SNEGSKA (reference sequence). The CDR3 is 14 residues long. Trimming removed 3 bases at V and 2 bases at J, with 14 bases between. The source of the sample is a study of blood T cells in healthy people across ages. The wider study: Per two T cells, about one barcoded beta molecule was captured through template switching.

V is TRBV20-1 and J is TRBJ2-7; D gene uncertain. Sequencing was carried out using blood. This clonotype was sampled from a woman younger than 35 in good health. The CDR3 coding sequence is TGCAGTGCTAGTAGTGAAGGGTTTCCCTACGAGCAGTACTTC. Encoded protein: CSASSEGFPYEQYF.